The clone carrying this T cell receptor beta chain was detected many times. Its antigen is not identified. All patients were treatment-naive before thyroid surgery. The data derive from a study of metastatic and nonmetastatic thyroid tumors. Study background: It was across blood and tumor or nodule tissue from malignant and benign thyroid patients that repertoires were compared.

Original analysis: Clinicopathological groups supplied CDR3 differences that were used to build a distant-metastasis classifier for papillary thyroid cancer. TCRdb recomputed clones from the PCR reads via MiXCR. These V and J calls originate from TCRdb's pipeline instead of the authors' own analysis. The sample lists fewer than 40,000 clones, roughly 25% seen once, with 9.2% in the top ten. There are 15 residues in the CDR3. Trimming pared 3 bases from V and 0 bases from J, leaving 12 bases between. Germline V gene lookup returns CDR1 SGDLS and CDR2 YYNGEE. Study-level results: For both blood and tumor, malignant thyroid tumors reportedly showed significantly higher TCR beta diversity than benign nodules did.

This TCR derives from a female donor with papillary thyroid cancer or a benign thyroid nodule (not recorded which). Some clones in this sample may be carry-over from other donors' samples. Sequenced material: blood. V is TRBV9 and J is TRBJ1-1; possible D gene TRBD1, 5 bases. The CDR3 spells CASSAGQTMNTEAFF. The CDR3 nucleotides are TGTGCCAGCAGCGCCGGACAAACGATGAACACTGAAGCTTTCTTT.